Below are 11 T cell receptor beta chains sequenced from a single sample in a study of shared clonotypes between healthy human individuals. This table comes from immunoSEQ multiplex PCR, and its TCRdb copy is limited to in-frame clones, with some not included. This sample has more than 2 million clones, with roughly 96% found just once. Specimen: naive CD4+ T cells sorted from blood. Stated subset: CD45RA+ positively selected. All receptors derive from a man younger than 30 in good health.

The CDR3 DNA follows: TGTGCCAGCCTCCCCCCGGGGGGGAGTTTGGAGACCCAGTACTTC. It encodes CASLPPGGSLETQYF. The V and J genes are TRBV18 and TRBJ2-5, with 8 bases aligning to TRBD2. The CDR3 length is 15 residues. CDR1 and CDR2 (germline): KGHSH, LQKENI. Trimming removed 8 bases from V and 5 bases from J; junction bases left unmatched: 13.

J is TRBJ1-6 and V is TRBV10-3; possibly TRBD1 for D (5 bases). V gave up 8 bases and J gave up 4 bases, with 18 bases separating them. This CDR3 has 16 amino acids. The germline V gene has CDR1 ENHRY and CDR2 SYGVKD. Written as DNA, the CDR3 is TGTGCCATCGCCTCCGGGGGGGGTGCTTATAATTCACCCCTCCACTTT. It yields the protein CAIASGGGAYNSPLHF.

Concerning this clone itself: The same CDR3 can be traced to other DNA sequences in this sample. In DNA form, the CDR3 reads TGTGCCAGTAGTATGGGGCAGCTAAACTATGGCTACACCTTC. Protein product: CASSMGQLNYGYTF. V usage is TRBV19 and J usage is TRBJ1-2, with D possibly TRBD1 on 5 matching bases. This CDR3 comprises 14 residues. V lost 3 bases and J lost 2, with 10 bases in between. Germline V CDR1 and CDR2: LNHDA, SQIVND (reference sequence).

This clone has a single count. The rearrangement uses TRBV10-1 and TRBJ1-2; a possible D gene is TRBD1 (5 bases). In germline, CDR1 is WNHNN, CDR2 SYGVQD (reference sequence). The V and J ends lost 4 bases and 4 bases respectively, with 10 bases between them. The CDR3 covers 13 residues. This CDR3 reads CASSAGGTYGYTF. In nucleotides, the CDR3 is TGCGCCAGCAGTGCTGGGGGTACCTATGGCTACACCTTC.

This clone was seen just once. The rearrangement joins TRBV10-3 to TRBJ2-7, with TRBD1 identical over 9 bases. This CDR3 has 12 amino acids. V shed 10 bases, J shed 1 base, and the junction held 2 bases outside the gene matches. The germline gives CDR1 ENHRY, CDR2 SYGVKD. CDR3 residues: CATGTGSYEQYF. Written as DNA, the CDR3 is TGTGCCACCGGGACAGGGTCCTACGAGCAGTACTTC.

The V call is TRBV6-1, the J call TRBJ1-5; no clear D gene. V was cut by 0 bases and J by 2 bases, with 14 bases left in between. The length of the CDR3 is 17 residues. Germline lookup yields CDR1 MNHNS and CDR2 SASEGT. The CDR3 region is CASSEAPVGAGNQPQHF. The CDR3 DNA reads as TGTGCCAGCAGTGAAGCACCAGTGGGTGCCGGCAATCAGCCCCAGCATTTT.

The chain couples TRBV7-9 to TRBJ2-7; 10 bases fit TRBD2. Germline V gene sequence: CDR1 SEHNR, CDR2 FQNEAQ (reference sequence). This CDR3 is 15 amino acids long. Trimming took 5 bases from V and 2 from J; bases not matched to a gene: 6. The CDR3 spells CASSPGSGRAYEQYF. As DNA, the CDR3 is TGTGCCAGCAGCCCAGGGAGCGGGAGGGCCTACGAGCAGTACTTC.

CDR3: CASSTQGVGYGYTF. In DNA, the CDR3 is TGCGCCAGCAGCACTCAGGGGGTCGGCTATGGCTACACCTTC. The chain couples TRBV5-1 to TRBJ1-2, with 7 bases identical to TRBD1. The CDR3 runs 14 residues. The junction had 7 bases not matched to a gene; V was cut back by 4 bases and J by 4 bases. The germline CDR1 and CDR2 sequences are SGHRS and YFSETQ.

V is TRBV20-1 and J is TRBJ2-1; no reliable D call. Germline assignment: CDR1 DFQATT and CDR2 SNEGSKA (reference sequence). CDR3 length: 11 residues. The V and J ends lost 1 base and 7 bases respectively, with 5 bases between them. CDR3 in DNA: TGCAGTGCTAGAGCCGCAAATGAGCAGTTCTTC. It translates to CSARAANEQFF.

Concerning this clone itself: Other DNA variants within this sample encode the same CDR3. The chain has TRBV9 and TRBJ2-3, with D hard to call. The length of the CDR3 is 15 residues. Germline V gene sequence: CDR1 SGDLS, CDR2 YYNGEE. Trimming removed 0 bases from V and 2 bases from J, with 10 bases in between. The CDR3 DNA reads TGTGCCAGCAGCGTAGCTGGCGCAGCCACAGATACGCAGTATTTT. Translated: CASSVAGAATDTQYF.

The DNA of the CDR3 is TGTGCCAGCAGCGACCCGGGACAGGTGAACACTGAAGCTTTCTTT. Translating gives CASSDPGQVNTEAFF. The rearrangement uses TRBV7-9 and TRBJ1-1; 8 bases agree with TRBD1. V shed 5 bases, J shed 0 bases, and the junction held 5 bases outside the gene matches. Germline V gene sequence: CDR1 SEHNR, CDR2 FQNEAQ (reference sequence). The CDR3 extends over 15 amino acids.